The clone carrying this TCR beta chain appeared a few times. Primed by a sample-barcoded 5' primer and a J-beta primer mix, a second PCR proceeded for 7 to 11 cycles. TCRdb called the 5' RACE reads again in MiXCR, with one record for every CDR3 protein. The sample lists some 940,000 distinct CDR3 sequences, roughly 28% occurring once. The junction had 9 bases not matched to a gene; V was cut back by 6 bases and J by 10 bases. CDR1 MNHNY and CDR2 SVGAGI come from the germline V gene (reference sequence). The CDR3 totals 14 residues. For every donor, a draw yielded ten milliliters of peripheral blood. This sample stems from a study of blood T cells in healthy people across ages. The same data also went into a second study, on T cells of mothers and their children. That work contributes: When mothers and children were related, their normalized repertoire overlap, which was always slightly higher, did not differ significantly from that of unrelated pairs.

The rearrangement links TRBV6-6 to TRBJ1-6; 7 bases line up with TRBD1. Sequencing was done on a sample of blood. The sequence was obtained from a woman aged 35 to 49 in good health. CDR3 loop: CASSHRGLWSPLHF. CDR3 nucleotide sequence: TGTGCCAGCAGCCACAGGGGTTTATGGTCACCCCTCCACTTT.